The next 23 T cell receptor beta chains were all read from a single sample in a study of T cell responses to AZD1222 COVID-19 vaccine (dated by TCRdb to about 2021). The meaning of the sample's time point label: baseline before first vaccination. The intended sense of this specimen's treatment or condition label: meningococcal conjugate vaccine given as trial control. The library relied on the immunoSEQ multiplex PCR assay. TCRdb limited this immuneACCESS table to in-frame rearrangements with V and J called. A share of clones is missing; checked studies link under half to unresolved V genes, and the rest is unexplained. Recorded for this sample are 120,000 or so clones; 80% to 95% of them occurred a single time. The top ten clonotypes cover 4% to 5.5% of the sample. The sample consisted of peripheral blood, taken on day 0 of MenACWY control vaccination. The receptors were sampled from an adult in good health.

This sequence joins TRBV3-1 (or the pseudogene TRBV3-2) and TRBJ1-6, with unresolved D. Germline V gene sequence: CDR1 LGHDT, CDR2 YNNKEL (reference sequence). Trimming stripped 1 base from V and 9 bases from J, with 10 bases between. The CDR3 runs 14 residues. The CDR3 here is CASSQAGFGSPLHF. The DNA for the CDR3 is TGTGCCAGCAGCCAAGCGGGGTTCGGTTCACCCCTCCACTTT.

V and J are TRBV18 and TRBJ2-5; perhaps D is TRBD1 or TRBD2 (6 bases each). V lost 3 bases and J lost 2, with 13 bases in between. This CDR3 has 15 amino acids. Germline values: CDR1 KGHSH, CDR2 LQKENI. In DNA, the CDR3 is TGTGCCAGCTCACCCGAGGGGGGTCTACAAGAGACCCAGTACTTC. As protein: CASSPEGGLQETQYF.

The chain employs TRBV7-9 and TRBJ2-3, with 8 bases lining up with TRBD1. The germline gives CDR1 SEHNR, CDR2 FQNEAQ (reference sequence). The CDR3 consists of 15 residues. Losses at the gene ends were 3 bases for V and 3 bases for J; bases not matched to a gene: 5. CDR3 residues: CASSLGDRRTDTQYF. CDR3 bases: TGTGCCAGCAGCTTGGGGGACAGGAGGACAGATACGCAGTATTTT.

The J gene is TRBJ2-1, the V gene TRBV7-6; 9 nucleotides line up with TRBD2. Germline V lookup: CDR1 SGHVS, CDR2 FNYEAQ. The CDR3 has 17 residues. With 2 bases clipped from V and 0 bases from J, the junction kept 5 bases outside the gene matches. The CDR3 loop is CASSLTSGRSSYNEQFF. As DNA, the CDR3 is TGTGCCAGCAGCTTAACTAGCGGGCGGAGCTCCTACAATGAGCAGTTCTTC.

This chain connects TRBV7-9 to TRBJ2-1; D unresolved. Trimming took 3 bases from V and 7 from J, leaving 4 bases between them. This CDR3 is 11 amino acids long. Germline CDR1 reads SEHNR; CDR2 reads FQNEAQ (reference sequence). CDR3 nucleotide sequence: TGTGCCAGCAGCTTCGTAAATGAGCAGTTCTTC. Translation: CASSFVNEQFF.

V is TRBV6-6 and J is TRBJ2-5; 9 bases fit TRBD1. This CDR3 comprises 15 residues. The V segment lost 2 bases and the J segment 2 bases; nucleotides outside the gene matches: 3. Germline assignment: CDR1 MNHNY and CDR2 SVGAGI (reference sequence). This CDR3 is CASSYPGQGQETQYF. The CDR3 DNA reads TGTGCCAGCAGTTACCCCGGACAGGGGCAAGAGACCCAGTACTTC.

This clone occurred once. The chain carries TRBV13 and TRBJ2-2, with 7 nucleotides matching TRBD1. With V trimmed by 5 bases and J by 4 bases, 4 bases remained unmatched. CDR1 is PRHDT and CDR2 is FYEKMQ in the germline V gene (reference sequence). This CDR3 region has 14 residues. Here the CDR3 DNA reads TGTGCCAGCAGCATGACAGGGACCACCGGGGAGCTGTTTTTT. Translation gives CASSMTGTTGELFF.

This chain joins TRBV20-1 and TRBJ1-1, with D unresolved. V lost 4 bases and J 4 bases, leaving 7 bases between the germline ends. The CDR3 length is 11 residues. In germline, CDR1 is DFQATT, CDR2 SNEGSKA (reference sequence). Here the CDR3 DNA reads TGCAGTGCTACGAGGGCCACTGAAGCTTTCTTT. Its translation is CSATRATEAFF.

This chain uses TRBV7-6 with TRBJ2-1; TRBD2 matches 9 bases. J lost 5 bases, V lost 5 bases, and 7 bases had no gene match. The CDR3 extends over 15 amino acids. Germline CDR1 SGHVS, CDR2 FNYEAQ. CDR3 protein: CASSPLAGLHNEQFF. CDR3 in DNA: TGTGCCAGCAGCCCTCTAGCGGGGCTCCACAATGAGCAGTTCTTC. Full variable domain (rest looked up from reference TRBV7-6 and TRBJ2-1): GAGVSQSPRYKVTKRGQDVALRCDPISGHVSLYWYRQALGQGPEFLTYFNYEAQQDKSGLPNDRFSAERPEGSISTLTIQRTEQRDSAMYRCASSPLAGLHNEQFFGPGTRLTVL.

This chain joins TRBV5-1 and TRBJ2-1; 10 nucleotides line up with TRBD2. CDR3 length: 14 amino acids. Losses at the gene ends were 4 bases for V and 6 bases for J; bases not matched to a gene: 4. Germline V gene data show CDR1 as SGHRS and CDR2 as YFSETQ. The CDR3 loop is CASSEREGSNEQFF. The CDR3 coding sequence is TGCGCCAGCAGCGAGCGGGAGGGAAGCAATGAGCAGTTCTTC.

This CDR3 is CASSPGAETQYF. The CDR3 coding sequence is TGCGCCAGCAGCCCGGGGGCGGAGACCCAGTACTTC. V is TRBV5-1 and J is TRBJ2-5; D is tentatively TRBD1 or TRBD2 (6 bases each). CDR1 and CDR2 (germline): SGHRS, YFSETQ. The CDR3 extends over 12 amino acids. Between the trimmed V and J ends, which lost 4 bases and 5 bases, there was a span of 9 bases.

The chain links TRBV5-5 to TRBJ2-7; a possible D gene is TRBD1 (5 bases). V was trimmed by 4 bases and J by 3 bases, leaving 8 bases between them. In germline, CDR1 is SGHKS, CDR2 YYEKEE (reference sequence). This CDR3 region has 12 residues. The CDR3 region is CASSPDSYEQYF. The DNA of the CDR3 is TGTGCCAGCAGCCCCGACAGCTACGAGCAGTACTTC.

The chain carries TRBV15 and TRBJ2-1; 9 bases are a match to TRBD2. Per germline, CDR1 LNHNV and CDR2 YYDKDF (reference sequence). Trimming removed 1 base from V and 3 bases from J; junction bases left unmatched: 1. The CDR3 runs 15 residues. CDR3 in DNA: TGTGCCACCAGCAGAGTTAGCGGGAGCTACAATGAGCAGTTCTTC. Its translation is CATSRVSGSYNEQFF.

J is TRBJ2-5 and V is TRBV6-5, with D tentatively TRBD1 (6 bases). The CDR3 totals 15 residues. The V and J ends lost 10 bases and 5 bases respectively, with 23 bases between them. Germline loops: CDR1 MNHEY, CDR2 SVGAGI. The chain's CDR3 is CATNRDTSRQETQYF. DNA for the CDR3: TGTGCCACCAACCGGGACACAAGTCGGCAGGAGACCCAGTACTTC.

The chain has TRBV18 and TRBJ2-3, with 10 bases lining up with TRBD1. This CDR3 region has 16 residues. From germline, CDR1 is KGHSH and CDR2 LQKENI. Trimming removed 3 bases from V and 3 bases from J; junction bases left unmatched: 6. CDR3 loop: CASSPPGQGGTDTQYF. Here the CDR3 DNA reads TGTGCCAGCTCACCCCCAGGACAGGGGGGGACAGATACGCAGTATTTT.

The sample holds one count of this clone. This chain uses TRBV10-3 with TRBJ2-3; D is ambiguous. Per the germline V gene, CDR1 is ENHRY and CDR2 is SYGVKD. The CDR3 is 12 amino acids. V gave up 10 bases and J gave up 0 bases, with 8 bases separating them. CDR3 protein: CASAASTDTQYF. The CDR3 DNA follows: TGTGCCAGCGCCGCGAGCACAGATACGCAGTATTTT.

The gene calls are TRBV15 and TRBJ2-3; 7 nucleotides line up with TRBD2. Germline V CDR1 and CDR2: LNHNV, YYDKDF (reference sequence). Trimming cost V 0 bases and J 1 base; bases outside gene matches: 4. The length of the CDR3 is 16 residues. CDR3 in amino acids: CATSREAGLGTDTQYF. CDR3 DNA: TGTGCCACCAGCAGAGAAGCGGGACTGGGCACAGATACGCAGTATTTT.

The chain is built from TRBV21-1 and TRBJ2-5; the table's TRBD2 call for D was not verified on the DNA. TRBV21-1 is listed as a pseudogene. This CDR3 is 14 amino acids long. The CDR3 DNA reads TGTGCCAGCAGCAAAGTCCTCGAGCAAGAGACCCAGTACTTC. Translating it yields CASSKVLEQETQYF.

This rearrangement joins TRBV7-8 to TRBJ1-1; TRBD1 might be the D (6 bases). The V and J ends lost 0 bases and 0 bases respectively, with 8 bases between them. The CDR3 totals 15 residues. Germline values: CDR1 SGHVS, CDR2 FQNEAQ. Written as DNA, the CDR3 is TGTGCCAGCAGCTTAGCGAAGGGGGTGAACACTGAAGCTTTCTTT. Translated: CASSLAKGVNTEAFF.

The chain couples TRBV5-1 to TRBJ1-6, with a weak D call TRBD1 (6 bases). The ends were cut back, 2 bases at V and 2 bases at J, with 11 bases in the middle. The CDR3 runs to 16 residues. The germline V gene encodes CDR1 SGHRS and CDR2 YFSETQ. The CDR3 spells CASSLGGSTYNSPLHF. DNA of the CDR3: TGCGCCAGCAGCTTAGGGGGGAGCACCTATAATTCACCCCTCCACTTT.

This chain uses TRBV13 with TRBJ2-1; 11 bases agree with TRBD2. Germline V gene lookup returns CDR1 PRHDT and CDR2 FYEKMQ (reference sequence). The V gene end was trimmed by 2 bases and the J gene end by 9 bases; junction bases not matched to a gene: 9. The CDR3 spans 16 residues. CDR3 bases: TGTGCCAGCAGCTTACCGGGACTAGCGGTTAGTGCTGAGCAGTTCTTC. This gives the protein CASSLPGLAVSAEQFF.

The chain has TRBV19 and TRBJ1-5, with TRBD1 matching over 7 bases. Trimming took 3 bases from V and 3 from J; bases not matched to a gene: 11. The CDR3 has 17 amino acids. Germline V gene data show CDR1 as LNHDA and CDR2 as SQIVND (reference sequence). CDR3 sequence reads: CASSIVRDRGVNQPQHF. Here the CDR3 DNA reads TGTGCCAGTAGTATCGTCCGGGACAGAGGAGTCAATCAGCCCCAGCATTTT. Full variable domain (rest looked up from reference TRBV19 and TRBJ1-5): DGGITQSPKYLFRKEGQNVTLSCEQNLNHDAMYWYRQDPGQGLRLIYYSQIVNDFQKGDIAEGYSVSREKKESFPLTVTSAQKNPTAFYLCASSIVRDRGVNQPQHFGDGTRLSIL.

The chain employs TRBV10-3 and TRBJ1-5; perhaps TRBD1 as D (5 bases). CDR1 is ENHRY and CDR2 is SYGVKD in the germline V gene. Trimming stripped 3 bases from V and 0 bases from J, with 15 bases between. The CDR3 contains 17 residues. The CDR3: CAISDRDPLYSNQPQHF. Here the CDR3 DNA reads TGTGCCATCAGTGACAGGGACCCCCTTTATAGCAATCAGCCCCAGCATTTT.